This TCR beta chain came from a study of vaccination effects on CD4 cells after COVID-19. Study at large: After the second dose, samples were taken at median day 72. Points from the study as a whole: Relatively few convalescent patients took part in the study, which had no early post-infection timepoints.

Clones were read by immunoSEQ multiplex PCR, and TCRdb kept only the in-frame ones, dropping some. Of tens of thousands of clones listed, approximately 70% were seen once; the top ten hold about 14%. Pools of viral peptides were used by the ViraFEST assay to expand antigen-specific CD4+ T cells ahead of sequencing. Once cultured for more than nine days, the cells underwent separation to obtain CD4+ T cells. Of the BNT162b2 and mRNA-1273 vaccines, participants received two doses of one or the other. Vaccinated recipients, who were negative for nucleocapsid antibodies, had no history of SARS-CoV-2 infection. On both days 3 and 7, half of the culture medium was replaced with IL-2 medium. As concerns this clone: Its antigen remains unknown.

Sequenced material: CD4+ T cells from PBMCs cultured with HCoV-229E spike peptides, taken after COVID-19 vaccination. The clonotype comes from a human donor who received a COVID-19 vaccine.

In DNA, the CDR3 is TGTGCCAGTAGTACCGGTCCTACCGGGGAGCTGTTTTTT. Amino acid sequence: CASSTGPTGELFF. The V and J genes are TRBV19 and TRBJ2-2; D ambiguous. The V gene's germline CDR1 is LNHDA and CDR2 SQIVND (reference sequence). V lost 4 bases to trimming and J lost 5 bases, with 8 bases between them. The CDR3 has 13 residues.